This T cell receptor (beta chain) appears in the sequencing data of a study of blood T cell repertoires in COVID-19. About the research overall: The origin of the acute and convalescent COVID-19 samples was the United States, Italy and Spain.

From germline, CDR1 is SGHTA and CDR2 FQGNSA. There are 15 residues in the CDR3. V lost 5 bases and J 1 base, leaving 14 bases between the germline ends. In this sample, this clone turned up once. Data came from immunoSEQ multiplex PCR; TCRdb stores just in-frame clones and leaves some out. The data show 380,000 or so clones, with 81% seen just once and roughly 1.2% held by the top ten. Input material: peripheral blood. This chain connects TRBV7-2 to TRBJ1-1; the D is unclear. The clonotype originates from a human donor with acute or convalescent COVID-19. The donor label of this sample is uncertain. Written as DNA, the CDR3 is TGTGCCAGCAGCACTTCCTCCGCGGGGAACACTGAAGCTTTCTTT. Its protein is CASSTSSAGNTEAFF.